These T cell receptor beta chains were read from a single sample in a study of blood T cell repertoires in COVID-19. Sequencing used immunoSEQ multiplex PCR; TCRdb keeps in-frame clones, though not all of them. This sample carries about 25,000 clones, 89% of them seen once, and the ten largest clones take approximately 9.7%. The sequenced sample was peripheral blood. These receptors all stem from a man between 65 and 80 years old with acute or convalescent COVID-19. Both conserved end residues are part of each CDR3. Fields, in order: V gene, D gene, clone size, J gene, CDR3 protein, CDR3 DNA. The D gene is left open where the match is weak. Clone sizes are given selectively: once, few, many, or a class where the clone is expanded.

V: TRBV21-1; D: -; size: -; J: TRBJ2-5; CDR3: CASSKEGVSETQYF; DNA: TGTGCCAGCAGCAAAGAGGGGGTTTCGGAGACCCAGTACTTC
V: TRBV5-4; D: TRBD2; size: -; J: TRBJ2-2; CDR3: CASSFAASGRSGTGELFF; DNA: TGTGCCAGCAGCTTCGCAGCTAGCGGGAGGAGTGGGACCGGGGAGCTGTTTTTT
V: TRBV20-1; D: TRBD2; size: -; J: TRBJ2-5; CDR3: CSASPPGGSGSQETQYF; DNA: TGCAGTGCTAGTCCCCCCGGGGGCAGCGGGAGCCAAGAGACCCAGTACTTC
V: TRBV5-4; D: -; size: -; J: TRBJ2-7; CDR3: CASSFQGSYEQYF; DNA: TGTGCCAGCAGCTTCCAGGGCTCCTACGAGCAGTACTTC
V: TRBV27; D: TRBD2; size: once; J: TRBJ2-1; CDR3: CASQLAGVGSYNEQFF; DNA: TGTGCCAGTCAACTAGCGGGAGTAGGCTCCTACAATGAGCAGTTCTTC
V: TRBV2; D: TRBD2; size: -; J: TRBJ2-1; CDR3: CASSEGLAGENEQFF; DNA: TGTGCCAGCAGTGAGGGACTAGCGGGAGAAAATGAGCAGTTCTTC
V: TRBV5-5; D: -; size: -; J: TRBJ1-1; CDR3: CASTEARGAAEAFF; DNA: TGTGCCAGCACCGAAGCCCGGGGAGCCGCTGAAGCTTTCTTT
V: TRBV3-1/TRBV3-2; D: TRBD1; size: -; J: TRBJ2-2; CDR3: CASSQLGTGVSGELFF; DNA: TGTGCCAGCAGCCAACTGGGGACAGGTGTGTCCGGGGAGCTGTTTTTT
V: TRBV12-3/TRBV12-4; D: -; size: -; J: TRBJ1-5; CDR3: CASSPDSSWPQHF; DNA: TGTGCCAGCAGTCCCGACAGCTCATGGCCCCAGCATTTT
V: TRBV13; D: TRBD2; size: once; J: TRBJ2-3; CDR3: CASSPRTSGTDTQYF; DNA: TGTGCCAGCAGCCCCCGGACTAGCGGAACAGATACGCAGTATTTT
V: TRBV19; D: -; size: -; J: TRBJ1-1; CDR3: CASIRDRGTEAFF; DNA: TGTGCCAGTATAAGGGACCGGGGGACTGAAGCTTTCTTT
V: TRBV27; D: -; size: -; J: TRBJ2-7; CDR3: CASSPRAFIYEQYF; DNA: TGTGCCAGCAGTCCGAGGGCCTTCATCTACGAGCAGTACTTC
V: TRBV10-3; D: -; size: -; J: TRBJ1-4; CDR3: CAISEVAGQLNEKLFF; DNA: TGTGCCATCAGTGAAGTGGCCGGACAGCTTAATGAAAAACTGTTTTTT
V: TRBV5-4; D: -; size: -; J: TRBJ2-6; CDR3: CASSLVGVSGANVLTF; DNA: TGTGCCAGCAGCTTGGTGGGAGTCTCTGGGGCCAACGTCCTGACTTTC
V: TRBV3-1/TRBV3-2; D: -; size: -; J: TRBJ2-7; CDR3: CASSQRGAYEQYF; DNA: TGTGCCAGCAGCCAGCGGGGTGCCTACGAGCAGTACTTC
V: TRBV5-1; D: TRBD2; size: -; J: TRBJ2-1; CDR3: CASSIGTSGGPTNYNEQFF; DNA: TGCGCCAGCAGCATCGGGACTAGCGGGGGCCCGACAAATTACAATGAGCAGTTCTTC
V: TRBV6-9; D: TRBD2; size: -; J: TRBJ2-7; CDR3: CASGPLAGVSYEQYF; DNA: TGTGCCAGCGGGCCGTTAGCGGGAGTCTCCTACGAGCAGTACTTC
V: TRBV11-1; D: -; size: -; J: TRBJ1-1; CDR3: CASSPAPSMNTEAFF; DNA: TGTGCCAGCAGCCCCGCTCCAAGCATGAACACTGAAGCTTTCTTT
V: TRBV3-1/TRBV3-2; D: -; size: once; J: TRBJ1-3; CDR3: CASSQAGGRYSGNTIYF; DNA: TGTGCCAGCAGCCAAGCGGGGGGCCGCTACTCTGGAAACACCATATATTTT
V: TRBV7-2; D: TRBD1; size: -; J: TRBJ2-4; CDR3: CASSKRQGLAKNIQYF; DNA: TGTGCCAGCAGCAAGAGACAGGGCTTAGCCAAAAACATTCAGTACTTC
V: TRBV28; D: TRBD1; size: -; J: TRBJ1-4; CDR3: CASSDRGREKLFF; DNA: TGTGCCAGCTCGGACAGGGGGCGTGAAAAACTGTTTTTT
V: TRBV7-3; D: -; size: -; J: TRBJ2-2; CDR3: CASSSSGINTGELFF; DNA: TGTGCCAGCAGCTCGTCCGGGATCAACACCGGGGAGCTGTTTTTT
V: TRBV14; D: -; size: few; J: TRBJ1-2; CDR3: CASSEQVLVNYGYTF; DNA: TGTGCCAGCAGCGAACAGGTCTTGGTTAACTATGGCTACACCTTC
V: TRBV19; D: -; size: -; J: TRBJ2-3; CDR3: CASSIDSSDTQYF; DNA: TGTGCCAGTAGTATCGACTCCTCCGATACGCAGTATTTT
V: TRBV15; D: TRBD1; size: -; J: TRBJ1-1; CDR3: CATSHRGREVQAFF; DNA: TGTGCCACCAGTCACAGGGGGCGGGAGGTGCAAGCTTTCTTT
V: TRBV9; D: TRBD2; size: once; J: TRBJ2-2; CDR3: CASSEVAGNTGELFF; DNA: TGTGCCAGCAGCGAGGTAGCGGGTAACACCGGGGAGCTGTTTTTT
V: TRBV6-4; D: -; size: -; J: TRBJ1-2; CDR3: CASSDSRGANYGYTF; DNA: TGTGCCAGCAGTGACTCAAGGGGTGCTAACTATGGCTACACCTTC
V: TRBV19; D: -; size: -; J: TRBJ1-2; CDR3: CASSIRAGGYTF; DNA: TGTGCCAGTAGTATTCGAGCGGGTGGCTACACCTTC
V: TRBV5-6; D: -; size: -; J: TRBJ2-4; CDR3: CASSLLQGNIQYF; DNA: TGTGCCAGCAGCTTGCTGCAGGGAAACATTCAGTACTTC
V: TRBV3-1/TRBV3-2; D: -; size: -; J: TRBJ1-4; CDR3: CASSPTRGGVEKLFF; DNA: TGTGCCAGCAGCCCCACCCGCGGGGGGGTGGAAAAATTGTTTTTT
V: TRBV19; D: -; size: few; J: TRBJ2-1; CDR3: CASSIVAGKESNEQFF; DNA: TGTGCCAGTAGTATTGTAGCCGGAAAGGAGAGCAATGAGCAGTTCTTC
V: TRBV27; D: -; size: few; J: TRBJ2-1; CDR3: CASTLGAPHNEQFF; DNA: TGTGCCAGCACCCTAGGGGCTCCCCACAATGAGCAGTTCTTC
V: TRBV5-1; D: TRBD1; size: -; J: TRBJ1-3; CDR3: CASSSSGTGGGNTIYF; DNA: TGCGCCAGCAGCTCCTCCGGGACAGGGGGAGGAAACACCATATATTTT
V: TRBV6-6; D: -; size: -; J: TRBJ2-7; CDR3: CASSLPRGYEQYF; DNA: TGTGCCAGCAGTCTCCCCCGCGGGTACGAGCAGTACTTC
V: TRBV11-2; D: -; size: -; J: TRBJ2-2; CDR3: CASSPRGELFF; DNA: TGTGCCAGCAGCCCGAGGGGGGAGCTGTTTTTT
V: TRBV9; D: TRBD2; size: -; J: TRBJ2-3; CDR3: CASSVDPRGEGGGTDTQYF; DNA: TGTGCCAGCAGCGTAGACCCCCGGGGGGAGGGCGGAGGCACAGATACGCAGTATTTT
V: TRBV7-3; D: TRBD1; size: -; J: TRBJ2-3; CDR3: CASGKGGSLLDTQYF; DNA: TGTGCCAGCGGAAAAGGGGGCTCGTTGCTAGATACGCAGTATTTT
V: TRBV6-1; D: -; size: -; J: TRBJ2-7; CDR3: CASSDGSSYEQYF; DNA: TGTGCCAGCAGTGATGGGAGCTCCTACGAGCAGTACTTC
V: TRBV7-2; D: TRBD1; size: -; J: TRBJ2-3; CDR3: CASSPPGQGHTQYF; DNA: TGTGCCAGCAGCCCCCCGGGACAGGGCCATACGCAGTATTTT
V: TRBV10-3; D: -; size: -; J: TRBJ1-2; CDR3: CAISDTDRTNYGYTF; DNA: TGTGCCATCAGCGATACTGACAGGACTAACTATGGCTACACCTTC
V: TRBV7-8; D: -; size: -; J: TRBJ2-2; CDR3: CASSLYDKAGELFF; DNA: TGTGCCAGCAGCTTATACGACAAGGCCGGGGAGCTGTTTTTT
V: TRBV28; D: -; size: -; J: TRBJ2-3; CDR3: CASNFLADTQYF; DNA: TGTGCCAGCAACTTTCTGGCAGATACGCAGTATTTT
V: TRBV14; D: -; size: -; J: TRBJ1-1; CDR3: CASSQDITRHEAFF; DNA: TGTGCCAGCAGCCAAGATATAACGCGGCATGAAGCTTTCTTT
V: TRBV5-1; D: -; size: -; J: TRBJ2-5; CDR3: CASSLNVKGGETQYF; DNA: TGCGCCAGCAGCTTGAATGTGAAGGGGGGGGAGACCCAGTACTTC
V: TRBV7-9; D: -; size: -; J: TRBJ1-6; CDR3: CASSLEFGVSPLHF; DNA: TGTGCCAGCAGCTTAGAATTCGGGGTTTCACCCCTCCACTTT
V: TRBV7-3; D: TRBD2; size: -; J: TRBJ2-2; CDR3: CASSLLAAGELFF; DNA: TGTGCCAGCAGCTTACTAGCGGCCGGGGAGCTGTTTTTT